A single sample gave rise to the 2 T cell receptor beta chains below, sequenced in a study of blood T cell repertoires in COVID-19 (dated by TCRdb to 2020 to 2021). Library generation was performed with the immunoSEQ multiplex PCR assay. TCRdb re-hosts the immuneACCESS table, in-frame sequences only. Its copies lack some clones; in the studies checked, an unresolved V gene accounts for under half of them, and the cause for the rest is not known. For this sample the table gives about 160,000 clones, of which roughly 90% were detected only once. Together, the top ten hold about 2.3% of the sample. Sequenced: peripheral blood. Receptor source: a man aged 18 to 30 with acute or convalescent COVID-19.

This chain links TRBV3-1 (or the pseudogene TRBV3-2) with TRBJ2-5; possible D gene TRBD2, 6 bases. The CDR3 covers 13 residues. Germline V CDR1 and CDR2: LGHDT, YNNKEL (reference sequence). V lost 8 bases and J lost 6, with 16 bases in between. CDR3 bases: TGTGCCAGCCGGGACTGGGTCGTACAGACCCAGTACTTC. Protein product: CASRDWVVQTQYF.

This clone appeared a single time. J is TRBJ1-1 and V is TRBV18; D unclear. Germline V gives CDR1 KGHSH, CDR2 LQKENI. The germline V and J ends were trimmed by 2 bases and 1 base, with 8 bases remaining between them. CDR3 length: 14 amino acids. In DNA form, the CDR3 reads TGTGCCAGCTCACCAACCACACGGAACACTGAAGCTTTCTTT. This sequence encodes CASSPTTRNTEAFF.